This entry features one T cell receptor beta chain sequence. Its matching antigen is unknown. The sample is drawn from a study of cytomegalovirus exposure and HLA in healthy donors. Study-wide results and caveats: In the 120 or so validation repertoires, approximately 93% of cluster scores exceeded 0, per a later analysis. Rare TCR sequences predominated, though certain public TCRs were found in many donors.

Repertoires were generated with immunoSEQ multiplex PCR, while TCRdb's copy carries only in-frame clones and drops some. The data show about 330,000 clones, with roughly 90% seen just once and 0.95% to 1.5% held by the top ten. CDR3 size: 13 residues. The V and J ends lost 3 bases and 7 bases respectively, with 12 bases between them. CDR1 MNHEY and CDR2 SMNVEV come from the germline V gene (reference sequence). The origin of this receptor is a woman aged 30 to 39 in good health and CMV-seropositive. This chain joins TRBV27 and TRBJ2-5, with unresolved D. Input material: PBMCs. The CDR3 DNA sequence: TGTGCCAGCAGTTTCGGGCCTGAGAGGACCCAGTACTTC. This gives the protein CASSFGPERTQYF.